This entry is about one T cell receptor (beta chain). These data belong to a study of shared T cell receptors in the human thymus. The trim removed 6 bases at V and 5 bases at J, leaving 11 bases unmatched. Germline-derived CDR1 and CDR2 are LNHDA and SQIVND (reference sequence). The CDR3 spans 15 residues. Generated by immunoSEQ multiplex PCR, the TCRdb table keeps only in-frame clones and is missing some. The sample has hundreds of thousands of clones, roughly 90% seen once. These data were also reused for a study on human thymus T cells.

V usage is TRBV19 and J usage is TRBJ2-7; 9 bases line up with TRBD1. The sequencing sample was made of thymocytes. The clonotype comes from a boy under three years old with a congenital heart defect. CDR3 in amino acids: CASSRYRDREDEQYF. The DNA of the CDR3 is TGTGCCAGTAGCAGATACCGGGACAGGGAGGACGAGCAGTACTTC. The full variable domain, its missing parts supplied by reference TRBV19 and TRBJ2-7, is DGGITQSPKYLFRKEGQNVTLSCEQNLNHDAMYWYRQDPGQGLRLIYYSQIVNDFQKGDIAEGYSVSREKKESFPLTVTSAQKNPTAFYLCASSRYRDREDEQYFGPGTRLTVT.